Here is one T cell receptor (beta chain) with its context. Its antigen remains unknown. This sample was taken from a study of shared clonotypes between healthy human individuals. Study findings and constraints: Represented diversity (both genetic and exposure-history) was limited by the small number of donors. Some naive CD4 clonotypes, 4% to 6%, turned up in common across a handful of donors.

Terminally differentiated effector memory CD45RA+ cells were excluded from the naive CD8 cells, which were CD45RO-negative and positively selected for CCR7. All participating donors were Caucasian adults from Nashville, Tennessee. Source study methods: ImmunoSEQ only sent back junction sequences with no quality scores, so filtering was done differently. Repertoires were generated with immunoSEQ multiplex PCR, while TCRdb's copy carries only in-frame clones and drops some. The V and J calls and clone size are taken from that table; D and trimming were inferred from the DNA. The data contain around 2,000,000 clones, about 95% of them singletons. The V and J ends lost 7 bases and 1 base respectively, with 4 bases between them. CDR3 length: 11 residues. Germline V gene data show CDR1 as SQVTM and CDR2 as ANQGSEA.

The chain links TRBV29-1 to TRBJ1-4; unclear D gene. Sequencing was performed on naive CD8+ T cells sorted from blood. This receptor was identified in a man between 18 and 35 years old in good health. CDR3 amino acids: CSARTNEKLFF. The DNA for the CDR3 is TGCAGCGCTCGAACTAATGAAAAACTGTTTTTT.